The 25 T cell receptor beta chains presented below share a single source sample, sequenced in a study of cytomegalovirus exposure and HLA in healthy donors. Some clones are missing from TCRdb's copy, which holds only in-frame ones; the method was immunoSEQ multiplex PCR. The sample yields some 170,000 clones, roughly nine tenths seen once. The specimen was PBMCs. Every receptor here comes from a man between 18 and 29 years old in good health and CMV-seropositive.

This chain joins TRBV4-3 and TRBJ1-1; D ambiguous. The V and J ends lost 1 base and 3 bases respectively, with 6 bases between them. From germline, CDR1 is LGHNA and CDR2 YSLEER. The CDR3 is made up of 13 amino acids. The CDR3 sequence is CASSQGRDTEAFF. In nucleotides, the CDR3 is TGCGCCAGCAGCCAAGGGCGGGACACTGAAGCTTTCTTT.

The V call is TRBV28, the J call TRBJ1-2; D unresolved. V lost 11 bases and J lost 4, with 20 bases in between. The CDR3 has 14 amino acids. Germline V gene lookup returns CDR1 MDHEN and CDR2 SYDVKM. The DNA for the CDR3 is TGTGCCGGAGGCGGGATCGCTTCCTCCTATGGCTACACCTTC. This codes for CAGGGIASSYGYTF.

The chain employs TRBV27 and TRBJ1-4; perhaps TRBD1 as D (5 bases). The CDR3 is made up of 16 amino acids. V lost 6 bases and J 2 bases, leaving 16 bases between the germline ends. Germline CDR1 MNHEY, CDR2 SMNVEV (reference sequence). The CDR3 here is CASRPIYGATNEKLFF. The CDR3 coding sequence is TGTGCCAGCAGGCCTATTTATGGGGCGACTAATGAAAAACTGTTTTTT.

The CDR3 sequence: CASSGQGRNYGYTF. CDR3 nucleotides: TGTGCCAGCAGCGGACAGGGCCGTAACTATGGCTACACCTTC. The rearrangement uses TRBV9 and TRBJ1-2; TRBD1 agrees at 7 bases. Germline lookup yields CDR1 SGDLS and CDR2 YYNGEE. CDR3 length: 14 amino acids. The trim removed 3 bases at V and 1 base at J, leaving 3 bases unmatched.

The table lists this clone with a count of one. The rearrangement joins TRBV4-1 to TRBJ1-1; TRBD1 might be the D (5 bases). Trimming left V 1 base short and J 5 bases short, with 11 bases between. Germline CDR1 is MGHRA and CDR2 is YSYEKL. CDR3 size: 14 residues. CDR3 in amino acids: CASSQVAGGTEAFF. CDR3 DNA sequence: TGCGCCAGCAGCCAAGTAGCGGGGGGGACTGAAGCTTTCTTT.

V and J are TRBV27 and TRBJ1-6, with 7 bases lining up with TRBD1. V dropped 10 bases and J dropped 0; count of bases not matched to a gene: 3. The CDR3 spans 14 residues. CDR1 and CDR2 from the germline V gene are MNHEY and SMNVEV (reference sequence). CDR3 residues: CATGQDSYNSPLHF. The CDR3 DNA sequence: TGTGCCACAGGACAGGACTCCTATAATTCACCCCTCCACTTT.

The CDR3 spells CASSRPGTGYEQYF. CDR3 DNA sequence: TGTGCCAGTAGCCGTCCCGGGACAGGGTACGAGCAGTACTTC. V is TRBV19 and J is TRBJ2-7, with 9 bases matching TRBD1. CDR1 LNHDA and CDR2 SQIVND come from the germline V gene (reference sequence). CDR3 length equals 14 residues. The J segment lost 4 bases and the V segment lost 6 bases, leaving 7 bases of the junction unmatched. Full variable domain (rest looked up from reference TRBV19 and TRBJ2-7): DGGITQSPKYLFRKEGQNVTLSCEQNLNHDAMYWYRQDPGQGLRLIYYSQIVNDFQKGDIAEGYSVSREKKESFPLTVTSAQKNPTAFYLCASSRPGTGYEQYFGPGTRLTVT.

The chain joins TRBV5-1 to TRBJ2-5, with 8 nucleotides matching TRBD2. Trimming took 4 bases from V and 4 from J; bases not matched to a gene: 3. CDR1 and CDR2 from the germline V gene are SGHRS and YFSETQ. The length of the CDR3 is 13 residues. CDR3 nucleotide sequence: TGCGCCAGCAGCCCAGGGACTAGAGAGACCCAGTACTTC. This codes for CASSPGTRETQYF.

The chain couples TRBV29-1 to TRBJ2-7, with 11 bases that match TRBD2. Per germline, CDR1 SQVTM and CDR2 ANQGSEA. Unmatched junction bases numbered 4, after V lost 5 bases and J lost 1 base. The CDR3 covers 14 residues. CDR3 residues: CSVRGTSGSYEQYF. The CDR3 DNA is TGCAGCGTTCGAGGGACTAGCGGTTCCTACGAGCAGTACTTC.

This rearrangement joins TRBV10-3 to TRBJ2-1, with 10 bases lining up with TRBD2. Germline CDR1 reads ENHRY; CDR2 reads SYGVKD. This CDR3 has 12 residues. V lost 9 bases and J lost 5; bases outside the gene matches: 1. The CDR3, as DNA: TGTGCCATAGCGGGAGGGAACAATGAGCAGTTCTTC. It is translated as CAIAGGNNEQFF.

This clone is a singleton in its sample. This chain uses TRBV7-2 with TRBJ1-6, with TRBD1 matching 7 bases. This CDR3 is built from 14 residues. V shed 3 bases, J shed 8 bases, and the junction held 4 bases outside the gene matches. Germline V gene data show CDR1 as SGHTA and CDR2 as FQGNSA. CDR3 bases: TGTGCCAGCAGCTTCTACAGGGGTGATTCACCCCTCCACTTT. Translation: CASSFYRGDSPLHF. The full variable domain, its missing parts supplied by reference TRBV7-2 and TRBJ1-6, is GAGVSQSPSNKVTEKGKDVELRCDPISGHTALYWYRQSLGQGLEFLIYFQGNSAPDKSGLPSDRFSAERTGGSVSTLTIQRTQQEDSAVYLCASSFYRGDSPLHFGNGTRLTVT.

The chain combines TRBV4-1 with TRBJ2-3; 12 bases align to TRBD2. Germline-derived CDR1 and CDR2 are MGHRA and YSYEKL. V trimming: 4 bases; J trimming: 1 base; junction bases outside the gene matches: 6. The CDR3 totals 17 residues. CDR3 sequence reads: CASSPRLAGEGTDTQYF. The CDR3 bases are TGCGCCAGCAGCCCCCGACTAGCGGGAGAGGGCACAGATACGCAGTATTTT.

The CDR3 DNA reads TGCAGCGTTGGGACTAGCGGGACAGATACGCAGTATTTT. Its protein is CSVGTSGTDTQYF. This chain uses TRBV29-1 with TRBJ2-3; 11 nucleotides agree with TRBD2. Germline-derived CDR1 and CDR2 are SQVTM and ANQGSEA. The CDR3 consists of 13 residues. The V gene end was trimmed by 4 bases and the J gene end by 3 bases; junction bases not matched to a gene: 0.

The CDR3 is CASSYGKGAFF. CDR3 DNA: TGTGCCAGCAGTTACGGCAAGGGGGCTTTCTTT. The chain uses TRBV6-5 and TRBJ1-1; D possibly corresponds to TRBD1 (5 bases). The V gene lost 2 bases and the J gene lost 11 bases, with 9 bases spanning the gap. Germline V lookup: CDR1 MNHEY, CDR2 SVGAGI. The CDR3 length is 11 residues.

For this clone: Other DNA sequences in the sample encode the same CDR3. The V gene is TRBV2, the J gene TRBJ1-2; no clear D. Per the germline V gene, CDR1 is SNHLY and CDR2 is FYNNEI. The CDR3 totals 13 residues. V lost 6 bases to trimming and J lost 4 bases, with 12 bases between them. For the CDR3, the DNA is TGTGCCAGCAGCGGCCGGGTCAGCTATGGCTACACCTTC. This codes for CASSGRVSYGYTF. The complete variable domain, with remaining parts taken from reference TRBV2 and TRBJ1-2, reads EPEVTQTPSHQVTQMGQEVILRCVPISNHLYFYWYRQILGQKVEFLVSFYNNEISEKSEIFDDQFSVERPDGSNFTLKIRSTKLEDSAMYFCASSGRVSYGYTFGSGTRLTVV.

Concerning this clone: Other DNA sequences in the sample encode the same CDR3. The rearrangement joins TRBV6-5 to TRBJ1-1, with 7 positions matching TRBD1. The CDR3 length is 14 residues. Germline trimming cut 2 bases from V and 3 bases from J; bases unmatched to any gene: 3. Per germline, CDR1 MNHEY and CDR2 SVGAGI. The CDR3 spells CASSYGQGDTEAFF. The DNA of the CDR3 is TGTGCCAGCAGTTACGGCCAGGGGGACACTGAAGCTTTCTTT.

This rearrangement joins TRBV9 to TRBJ2-4; TRBD1 might be the D (6 bases). This CDR3 comprises 13 residues. The V end was cut by 0 bases, the J end by 8 bases, with 9 bases between. Germline CDR1 SGDLS, CDR2 YYNGEE. The CDR3 loop reads CASSVAGVDIQYF. CDR3 nucleotide sequence: TGTGCCAGCAGCGTAGCAGGGGTGGACATTCAGTACTTC.

The rearrangement uses TRBV27 and TRBJ2-1, with 16 nucleotides matching TRBD2. Germline-derived CDR1 and CDR2 are MNHEY and SMNVEV (reference sequence). The CDR3 is 17 residues long. With V trimmed by 8 bases and J by 3 bases, 7 bases remained unmatched. The CDR3 DNA reads TGTGCCAGCTGGGGGACTAGCGGGGGGGCGGGCTACAATGAGCAGTTCTTC. Amino acid sequence: CASWGTSGGAGYNEQFF.

This chain connects TRBV28 to TRBJ1-4; tentatively, D is TRBD1 (6 bases). The V gene's germline CDR1 is MDHEN and CDR2 SYDVKM. Trimming took off 3 bases at V and 6 bases at J, with 14 bases between the two ends. The CDR3 is 15 residues long. In nucleotides, the CDR3 is TGTGCCAGCAGTTTGGGCAGGGGCTTCGATGAAAAACTGTTTTTT. Translated, it gives CASSLGRGFDEKLFF. Looking up the rest from reference TRBV28 and TRBJ1-4 gives the full variable domain: DVKVTQSSRYLVKRTGEKVFLECVQDMDHENMFWYRQDPGLGLRLIYFSYDVKMKEKGDIPEGYSVSREKKERFSLILESASTNQTSMYLCASSLGRGFDEKLFFGSGTQLSVL.

The chain couples TRBV27 to TRBJ2-1; D perhaps matches TRBD1 (5 bases). The CDR3 is made up of 16 amino acids. Trimming took off 8 bases at V and 4 bases at J, with 21 bases between the two ends. Looked up from germline, CDR1 is MNHEY and CDR2 is SMNVEV (reference sequence). CDR3 sequence reads: CASQPIPLGPYNEQFF. In DNA, the CDR3 is TGTGCCAGCCAACCGATACCGCTGGGGCCTTACAATGAGCAGTTCTTC.

This sequence joins TRBV7-9 and TRBJ2-1; 14 positions agree with TRBD2. The CDR3 length is 14 residues. After removal of 3 bases from V and 10 bases from J, the junction contained 2 bases not matched to a gene. CDR1 is SEHNR, CDR2 FQNEAQ, per germline (reference sequence). CDR3 sequence: CASSLGLAGEEQFF. In nucleotides, the CDR3 is TGTGCCAGCAGCTTGGGACTAGCGGGGGAAGAGCAGTTCTTC.

This clone was recorded a few times. The chain combines TRBV7-2 with TRBJ1-4; 7 positions match TRBD1. CDR3 length equals 14 residues. CDR1 and CDR2 (germline): SGHTA, FQGNSA. V dropped 7 bases and J dropped 7; count of bases not matched to a gene: 9. The CDR3 region is CASTPTGTGEKLFF. The CDR3 DNA is TGTGCCAGCACGCCGACAGGGACCGGTGAAAAACTGTTTTTT. Combining the CDR3 with reference TRBV7-2 and TRBJ1-4 gives the whole variable domain GAGVSQSPSNKVTEKGKDVELRCDPISGHTALYWYRQSLGQGLEFLIYFQGNSAPDKSGLPSDRFSAERTGGSVSTLTIQRTQQEDSAVYLCASTPTGTGEKLFFGSGTQLSVL.

The chain carries TRBV5-1 and TRBJ2-5, with 7 bases matching TRBD1. J was trimmed by 3 bases and V by 2 bases; bases with no gene match: 4. The CDR3 sequence is 14 residues long. Per the germline V gene, CDR1 is SGHRS and CDR2 is YFSETQ. The CDR3 loop reads CASSFRGSEETQYF. The CDR3 bases are TGCGCCAGCAGCTTCAGGGGGAGTGAAGAGACCCAGTACTTC.

J is TRBJ2-1 and V is TRBV7-9; D may be TRBD2 (7 bases). Trimming cost V 3 bases and J 8 bases, with 23 bases left between them. CDR3 length: 17 amino acids. Germline-derived CDR1 and CDR2 are SEHNR and FQNEAQ (reference sequence). This chain's CDR3 is CASSFLLGMQGRDEQFF. The CDR3 nucleotides are TGTGCCAGCAGCTTCCTGTTGGGTATGCAGGGGAGGGATGAGCAGTTCTTC.

The J gene is TRBJ2-7, the V gene TRBV4-2; 11 bases line up with TRBD2. The germline gives CDR1 LGHNA, CDR2 YNFKEQ. V was clipped by 0 bases and J by 4 bases; unmatched bases: 5. The CDR3 extends over 16 amino acids. The CDR3: CASSQDVAGGRYEQYF. CDR3 coding DNA: TGTGCCAGCAGCCAAGATGTAGCGGGAGGGAGGTACGAGCAGTACTTC.